Each of the 8 T cell receptor beta chains below was sequenced from the same sample in a study of cytomegalovirus exposure and HLA in healthy donors. Sequencing used immunoSEQ multiplex PCR; TCRdb keeps in-frame clones, though not all of them. The sample contains around 60,000 clones, about 91% of which appear only once. Specimen: PBMCs. The source of these receptors is a woman aged 18 to 35 in good health and CMV-seronegative.

A remark on this clone: The junction and the germline gene differ at one end; a read error may be behind it. This chain joins TRBV19 and TRBJ2-7, with TRBD1 matching 9 bases. The germline CDR1 and CDR2 sequences are LNHDA and SQIVND (reference sequence). The CDR3 has 15 amino acids. The DNA of the CDR3 is TGTGCCAGTAGTCCTACAGGGGGCAGCTCCGACGAGCAGTACTTC. Protein product: CASSPTGGSSDEQYF.

V gene TRBV27 combines with J gene TRBJ1-5, with a tentative D call TRBD1 (5 bases). From germline, CDR1 is MNHEY and CDR2 SMNVEV (reference sequence). The CDR3 is 15 residues long. Trimming took 6 bases from V and 7 from J, leaving 19 bases between them. The CDR3 loop reads CASRMEGFGGQPQHF. The CDR3 nucleotides read TGTGCCAGCAGAATGGAGGGGTTCGGTGGACAGCCCCAGCATTTT.

The chain carries TRBV11-2 and TRBJ1-3; D is ambiguous. Germline CDR1 reads SGHAT; CDR2 reads FQNNGV. Trimming removed 5 bases from V and 7 bases from J, with 21 bases in between. CDR3 length: 16 residues. Written as DNA, the CDR3 is TGTGCCAGCAGCGCCCGAGGTGGTGCAATAAGGAACACCATATATTTT. Encoded protein: CASSARGGAIRNTIYF.

V is TRBV27 and J is TRBJ1-2; 11 bases fit TRBD1. The V segment lost 8 bases and the J segment 4 bases; nucleotides outside the gene matches: 15. Germline lookup yields CDR1 MNHEY and CDR2 SMNVEV (reference sequence). The CDR3 covers 17 residues. The CDR3 nucleotides are TGTGCCAGCCGGCACGTGCGGGGACAGGGGGACTTCTATGGCTACACCTTC. It specifies CASRHVRGQGDFYGYTF.

The chain carries TRBV7-9 and TRBJ1-5; 7 nucleotides agree with TRBD1. The CDR3 length is 14 residues. Germline loops: CDR1 SEHNR, CDR2 FQNEAQ (reference sequence). V shed 4 bases and J 2 bases; nucleotides not matched to a gene: 2. This CDR3 is CASSSGQGNQPQHF. The DNA for the CDR3 is TGTGCCAGCAGCTCCGGACAGGGCAATCAGCCCCAGCATTTT.

The chain uses TRBV27 and TRBJ2-1; 8 bases line up with TRBD2. CDR1 is MNHEY and CDR2 is SMNVEV in the germline V gene (reference sequence). V gave up 1 base and J gave up 3 bases; unmatched junction bases: 5. The CDR3 extends over 16 amino acids. The CDR3 region is CASSLYPGLDYNEQFF. The CDR3 DNA follows: TGTGCCAGCAGTTTATATCCGGGACTAGACTACAATGAGCAGTTCTTC.

This clone has just one count. The J gene is TRBJ2-1, the V gene TRBV10-1, with D unclear. Germline assignment: CDR1 WNHNN and CDR2 SYGVQD (reference sequence). Trimming took 6 bases from V and 1 from J, leaving 10 bases between them. This CDR3 has 14 residues. The CDR3 loop is CASRPDISYNEQFF. The DNA for the CDR3 is TGCGCCAGCAGACCCGACATTTCCTACAATGAGCAGTTCTTC.

V and J are TRBV6-1 and TRBJ1-2; the D is unclear. The CDR3 loop spans 15 amino acids. CDR1 is MNHNS, CDR2 SASEGT, per germline. Trimming took off 7 bases at V and 4 bases at J, with 19 bases between the two ends. CDR3 region: CASTRRPGGTYGYTF. Written as DNA, the CDR3 is TGTGCCAGCACCCGCAGGCCCGGAGGCACCTATGGCTACACCTTC.